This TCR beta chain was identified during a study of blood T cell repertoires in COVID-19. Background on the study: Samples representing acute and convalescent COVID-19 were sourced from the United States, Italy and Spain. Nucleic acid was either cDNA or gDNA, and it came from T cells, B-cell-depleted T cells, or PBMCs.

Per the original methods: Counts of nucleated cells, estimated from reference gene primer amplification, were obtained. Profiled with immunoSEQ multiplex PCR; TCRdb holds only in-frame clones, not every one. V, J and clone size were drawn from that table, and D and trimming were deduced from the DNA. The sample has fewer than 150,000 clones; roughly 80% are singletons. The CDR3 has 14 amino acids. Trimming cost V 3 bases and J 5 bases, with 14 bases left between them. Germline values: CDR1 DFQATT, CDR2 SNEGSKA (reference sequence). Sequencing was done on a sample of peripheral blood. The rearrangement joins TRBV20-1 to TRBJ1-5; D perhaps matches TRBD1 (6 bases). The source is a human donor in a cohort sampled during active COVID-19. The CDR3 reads CSASGGGAYQPQHF. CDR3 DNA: TGCAGTGCTAGTGGTGGGGGCGCATATCAGCCCCAGCATTTT.